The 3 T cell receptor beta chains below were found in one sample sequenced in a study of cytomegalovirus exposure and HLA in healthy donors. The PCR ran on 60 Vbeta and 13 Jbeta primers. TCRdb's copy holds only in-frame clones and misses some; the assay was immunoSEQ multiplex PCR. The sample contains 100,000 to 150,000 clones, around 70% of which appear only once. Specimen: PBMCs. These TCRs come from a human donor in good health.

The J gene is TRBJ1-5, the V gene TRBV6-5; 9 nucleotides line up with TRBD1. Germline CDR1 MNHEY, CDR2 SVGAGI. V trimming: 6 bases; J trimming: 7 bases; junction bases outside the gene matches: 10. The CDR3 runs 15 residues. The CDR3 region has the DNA TGTGCCAGCAGCCTCCGTCGACAGGGGGGACAGCCCCAGCATTTT. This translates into CASSLRRQGGQPQHF.

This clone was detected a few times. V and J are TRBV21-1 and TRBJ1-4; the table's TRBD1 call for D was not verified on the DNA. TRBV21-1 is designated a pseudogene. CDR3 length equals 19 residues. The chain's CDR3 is CASSKNLGRDMATNEKLFF. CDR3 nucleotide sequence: TGTGCCAGCAGCAAAAATCTAGGCAGGGATATGGCAACTAATGAAAAACTGTTTTTT.

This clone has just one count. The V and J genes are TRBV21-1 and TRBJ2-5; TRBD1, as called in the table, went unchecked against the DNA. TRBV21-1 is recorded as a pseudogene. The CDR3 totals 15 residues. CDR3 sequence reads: CASTRDRGNQETQYF. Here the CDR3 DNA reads TGTGCCAGCACACGGGACAGGGGGAACCAAGAGACCCAGTACTTC.